This T cell receptor (beta chain) was sequenced during a study of siplizumab effects on memory and regulatory T cells (dated by TCRdb to the late 2010s). Broadly, across the study: The effect of the anti-CD2 antibody siplizumab on alloreactive T-cell subsets was examined in allogeneic mixed lymphocyte reactions constructed from human PBMCs. Points the paper makes about the study in general: Because sequences at frequencies below about 10^-5 were poorly captured, only a minor fraction of alloreactive clones could be mapped back to unstimulated subsets. Unstimulated naive T cells appeared to be more diverse than memory T cells, and naive cells seemed to make a substantial contribution to the alloresponse. Whether proliferating Tregs from siplizumab cultures actually had suppressive function was not functionally confirmed. In reactions with siplizumab, an average of approximately 69% of mappable alloreactive CD4+ clones were Treg-derived, compared with 26.9% in control reactions. A naive or memory phenotype could not be assigned to roughly 80-97% of proliferating CD4+ or CD8+ clones. The cumulative frequency of alloreactive sequences traceable to unstimulated CD4+ memory T cells was significantly reduced by siplizumab.

CDR1 is given as MGHRA and CDR2 as YSYEKL, both from the germline V gene. The junction carries 16 bases between V and J, which are trimmed by 4 bases and 7 bases respectively. The cysteine opens and the phenylalanine closes a CDR3 of 14 amino acids. Left in the record is the CDR3 DNA by itself, 42 bases read in frame from the first base. As concerns this clone: Its target antigen remains unknown. No much larger clonotype is one base removed from it; base qualities were not supplied.

Libraries were made using the immunoSEQ multiplex PCR assay. The deep sequencing platform assayed roughly 10^5 TCR templates per sample. Genomic DNA extracted from sorted T cells was used for TCRbeta CDR3 sequencing. Regarding the original processing steps: The R programming language was used for clonal analysis of the TCRbeta CDR3 data. Unstimulated samples were compared with post-reaction CFSE-low samples to define alloreactive CD4+ and CD8+ clones. By matching sequences to the repertoires of sorted unstimulated Treg and non-Treg cells, each alloreactive CD4+ clone was assigned a regulatory or non-regulatory origin. In its TCRdb copy, this immuneACCESS table keeps in-frame sequences only and misses some clones. Where compared with another copy, unresolved V genes explain less than half of these, and the others have no known cause. The V and J calls and clone size were taken over from that table, and D and trimming were inferred from the DNA. The sample table contains more than 75,000 clones; only one count was recorded for approximately 96% of them. The ten largest make up 0.025% to 0.035% of the sample.

Additional sequencing covered unstimulated subsets from three donor pairs, namely CD8+ effector memory, CD4+ naive, CD8+ TEMRA, CD4+ memory and CD8+ naive. TCRbeta CDR3 sequencing was performed on sorted unstimulated T cells and on proliferating T cells recovered from mixed lymphocyte reactions. Fresh whole blood from some ten HLA-typed healthy donors was used as the source from which PBMCs were isolated. The TCR comes from a human donor in good health. The chain is assembled from TRBV4-1 and TRBJ2-5; perhaps TRBD2 is the D gene, with 6 bases matching. The sample consisted of naive CD4+ T cells sorted from blood. In the paper's terms, the cell subset or site label means: unstimulated naive T cells. The DNA is TGCGCCAGCAGCCCCTTGGCGGGGAGCTCGACCCAGTACTTC. It translates as CASSPLAGSSTQYF.